This record concerns one T cell receptor (beta chain) sequence. The antigen is not known. CD45RO/CCR7/CD25/CD127/CD95/CD27 staining was used to isolate CD4+ naive, central memory, regulatory and stem cell-like memory cells by sorting. Purity of each sorted population was above 95%. The data derive from a study of beta chain features in type 1 diabetes. Study summary: Researchers looked at 85 million to 110 million sorted cells across all samples. Findings and limits, study-wide: Significant though moderate, a shortening of TCRB CDR3s appeared in all four CD4+ subsets of Type 1 diabetes patients.

Germline V CDR1 and CDR2: MNHEY, SVGAGI. V lost 2 bases to trimming and J lost 5 bases, with 9 bases between them. The CDR3 spans 13 residues. The entirety of the isolated RNA underwent reverse transcription, so expressed TCRB transcripts were sequenced. The method was immunoSEQ multiplex PCR; TCRdb's version includes in-frame clones alone and lacks a portion of them. The sample yields around 250,000 clones, around 14% seen once. The chain uses TRBV6-5 and TRBJ2-5, with D hard to call. Sequencing input: naive CD4+ T cells from blood. The receptor's source is a man aged 25-40 years with type 1 diabetes. CDR3 amino acids: CASSYPGSETQYF. CDR3 sequence (DNA): TGTGCCAGCAGTTACCCGGGTTCGGAGACCCAGTACTTC.